This paragraph reports one TCR beta chain. The clone's antigen remains unknown. Base qualities were left out, and no much larger clone turns up one base away. Enrolling through a virtual design, the prospective study's participants ranged in age from roughly 18 to 95 years and lived across 20 to 25 United States geographic areas. Cohort assignment in the prospective study relied on participant-reported clinical history from a screening survey and a study questionnaire. ImmuneRACE Cohort 3 recovered participants were defined by two consecutive negative NP/OP PCR tests, healthcare professional clearance, or symptom resolution. Each participant in the prospective study had whole blood, serum and a nasopharyngeal or oropharyngeal swab collected by mobile phlebotomists. Over a roughly 2-month period, participants in the prospective study had the option of providing additional blood draws and questionnaires. Prospective study blood samples were shipped either frozen or at room temperature before DNA extraction.

This entry comes from a study of blood T cell repertoires in COVID-19 (dated by TCRdb to the early 2020s). The study in broad terms: Samples covering the acute and convalescent phases of COVID-19 were provided by collaborators in the United States, Italy and Spain. The prospective study material was composed of cDNA or gDNA derived from T cells, B-cell-depleted T cells, or PBMCs. Subjects who had been exposed to COVID-19, were actively infected with it, or had recovered from it provided the deeply sampled blood TCRbeta repertoires that made up the dataset. The repertoires were made available in a free public database intended to serve as a resource for research on the immune response to SARS-CoV-2. The samples were drawn from two sources: the first 160 participants of the ongoing ImmuneRACE study, and some 1,300 subjects contributed by 6 global collaborators. Sample metadata almost always included a de-identified subject ID, COVID-19 status, age in years and sex. Where available, HLA class I and class II types were obtained from metadata supplied by the sample provider rather than from assay-based typing. Overall study results and their limits: How much clinical and demographic metadata was included differed by source and by participant, and the metadata was provided uncurated.

The germline V gene provides CDR1 MNHEY and CDR2 SVGAGI. Measured from the cysteine to the phenylalanine, the CDR3 is 15 residues long. The retained sequence is limited to the CDR3, 45 bases, with the frame set at the first base. V and J are trimmed by 8 bases and 6 bases, and the gene matches miss 7 bases of the junction. TCRbeta CDR3 regions were amplified from genomic DNA using the immunoSEQ Assay, a bias-controlled multiplex PCR. The study's processing was this. The number of nucleated cells in each sample was estimated from the amplification of reference gene primers within the assay. To quantify the absolute abundance of each unique TCRbeta CDR3 rearrangement, sequence reads were collapsed and filtered. For each sample, productive Simpson clonality was calculated by taking the square root of Simpson's diversity index across productive rearrangements. TCRdb retrieved this table from immuneACCESS and kept in-frame rearrangements only. Not all clones are present; in checked studies, unresolved V genes account for under half, and no reason is known for the remainder. V, J and clone size reflect that table, while D and trimming were determined from the DNA. The sample has approximately 290,000 clones on record, over 75% of them singletons. The top ten constitute 1% to 1.3% of the sample.

The V gene is TRBV6-5 and the J gene is TRBJ1-6; 10 middle bases align to TRBD1. The sequence came from a young woman who had recovered from COVID-19. The source material was PBMCs or T cells enriched from blood (not recorded which). The CDR3 sequence is CASASGTGVNSPLHF. In nucleotide form, the sequence is TGTGCCAGCGCGTCCGGGACAGGGGTTAATTCACCCCTCCACTTT.